Listed here are 2 T cell receptor beta chains from one sample, sequenced in a study of blood T cell repertoires in COVID-19. The table came from immunoSEQ multiplex PCR; TCRdb's copy has only in-frame clones and leaves some out. The profile covers roughly 120,000 clones, with 86% appearing a single time and roughly 7.9% taken by the ten largest. Specimen: peripheral blood. These receptors all come from a man aged 65-85 years who had recovered from COVID-19.

This clone has more than one count but fewer than ten. The chain employs TRBV4-1 and TRBJ2-3; 11 nucleotides match TRBD2. Unmatched junction bases numbered 8, after V lost 4 bases and J lost 2 bases. Germline CDR1 and CDR2: MGHRA and YSYEKL. The CDR3 totals 17 residues. CDR3 amino acids: CASSRRLAGQTTDTQYF. In DNA, the CDR3 is TGCGCCAGCAGCCGACGACTAGCGGGGCAGACCACAGATACGCAGTATTTT.

V and J are TRBV7-2 and TRBJ1-2; TRBD1 aligns across 9 bases. CDR1 and CDR2 from the germline V gene are SGHTA and FQGNSA. The CDR3 is made up of 14 amino acids. The ends lost 1 base at V and 8 bases at J; junction bases unmatched: 5. This chain's CDR3 is CASSLERTGDGYTF. Here the CDR3 DNA reads TGTGCCAGCAGCTTAGAGAGGACAGGGGACGGCTACACCTTC.